Below are 9 T cell receptor beta chains sequenced from a single sample in a study of control samples from healthy donors and cancer patients. Assay: immunoSEQ multiplex PCR; the TCRdb copy retains only in-frame clones and omits some. The sample has over 100,000 clones; approximately 90% are singletons. Sequencing used blood. These receptors originate from a human donor in good health. The donor label of this sample is uncertain.

V and J are TRBV12-3 or TRBV12-4 and TRBJ2-7, with unresolved D. Deletions cut 8 bases from V and 2 bases from J, with 10 bases between. This CDR3 has 12 residues. The CDR3 nucleotides read TGTGCCAGCGGGGATGGGCCCTACGAGCAGTACGTC. The encoded protein is CASGDGPYEQYV.

The chain uses TRBV6-5 and TRBJ1-3, with 7 bases that match TRBD1. J gave up 4 bases and V 2 bases, and 2 bases lay outside the gene matches. The CDR3 spans 14 residues. Germline CDR1 and CDR2: MNHEY and SVGAGI. CDR3 amino acids: CASSYRQGGNTIYF. In DNA form, the CDR3 reads TGTGCCAGCAGTTACAGACAGGGAGGAAACACCATATATTTT.

In its sample, this clone was seen once. This chain links TRBV11-2 with TRBJ1-1; D not certain. The germline CDR1 and CDR2 sequences are SGHAT and FQNNGV. There are 15 residues in the CDR3. Trimming removed 4 bases at V and 0 bases at J, with 12 bases between. For the CDR3, the DNA is TGTGCCAGCAGCTCCGGAGGGCTTATGAACACTGAAGCTTTCTTT. This translates into CASSSGGLMNTEAFF. The full variable domain, completed using reference TRBV11-2 and TRBJ1-1, is EAGVAQSPRYKIIEKRQSVAFWCNPISGHATLYWYQQILGQGPKLLIQFQNNGVVDDSQLPKDRFSAERLKGVDSTLKIQPAKLEDSAVYLCASSSGGLMNTEAFFGQGTRLTVV.

The chain joins TRBV13 to TRBJ2-7, with D possibly matching TRBD1 (6 bases). The germline CDR1 and CDR2 sequences are PRHDT and FYEKMQ (reference sequence). The CDR3 has 12 residues. V was cut by 5 bases and J by 3 bases, with 8 bases left in between. CDR3 sequence (DNA): TGTGCCAGCAGCCAACAGGGCTACGAGCAGTACTTC. Its translation is CASSQQGYEQYF.

The J gene is TRBJ1-2, the V gene TRBV5-6, with D unresolved. CDR3 size: 14 residues. The V gene lost 0 bases and the J gene lost 9 bases, with 15 bases spanning the gap. CDR1 and CDR2 from the germline V gene are SGHDT and YYEEEE. CDR3 bases: TGTGCCAGCAGCTTGGTGGGCTACAAACTAAGCTACACCTTC. It yields the protein CASSLVGYKLSYTF.

The chain couples TRBV3-1 (or the pseudogene TRBV3-2) to TRBJ2-2; D is possibly TRBD2 (6 bases). This CDR3 has 16 residues. Trimming shortened V by 1 base and J by 6 bases, and 15 bases separated the two germline ends. Per germline, CDR1 LGHDT and CDR2 YNNKEL (reference sequence). The CDR3 DNA sequence: TGTGCCAGCAGCCAAGGCGGGAATATAAGACCCGGGGAGCTGTTTTTT. Residues: CASSQGGNIRPGELFF.

This clone was found a few times. V usage is TRBV6-2 or TRBV6-3 and J usage is TRBJ2-5; 7 bases line up with TRBD2. CDR1 is MNHEY and CDR2 is SVGEGT in the germline V gene. The CDR3 contains 13 residues. The J segment lost 4 bases and the V segment lost 5 bases, leaving 4 bases of the junction unmatched. CDR3 protein: CASSRTSVETQYF. The CDR3 DNA reads as TGTGCCAGCAGTCGGACTAGTGTAGAGACCCAGTACTTC.

This clone was found a few times. This sequence joins TRBV6-4 and TRBJ2-1, with 9 bases fitting TRBD2. Germline V gives CDR1 MRHNA, CDR2 SNTAGT. This CDR3 is built from 15 residues. J gave up 6 bases and V 2 bases, and 5 bases lay outside the gene matches. Here the CDR3 DNA reads TGTGCCAGCAGTGACCGTAGCGGGGGTGGCAATGAGCAGTTCTTC. Residues: CASSDRSGGGNEQFF.

This chain connects TRBV10-1 to TRBJ2-7, with a tentative D call TRBD1 (5 bases). V was pared by 5 bases and J by 2 bases, with 10 bases between. The CDR3 runs 13 residues. CDR1 is WNHNN and CDR2 is SYGVQD in the germline V gene (reference sequence). Here the CDR3 DNA reads TGCGCCAGCAGTCCCTCACAGGCCTACGAGCAGTACTTC. It codes for CASSPSQAYEQYF.